A single sample gave rise to the 32 T cell receptor beta chains below, sequenced in a study of Graves' ophthalmopathy and Graves' hyperthyroidism. For repertoire sequencing, the TCR beta CDR3 regions were amplified from RNA transcripts. First-round RT-PCR relied on HTBI primers, and a second-round multiplex PCR came next. MiXCR, applied by TCRdb to the multiplex PCR reads, yields one record per CDR3 protein. The sample consists of around 15,000 distinct CDR3 sequences, 45% to 55% of them appearing once. Sequencing was carried out using peripheral blood. These receptors were obtained from a woman between 40 and 50 years old with stable Graves' hyperthyroidism.

This chain connects TRBV5-5 to TRBJ2-7; 9 bases map to TRBD2. Looked up from germline, CDR1 is SGHKS and CDR2 is YYEKEE (reference sequence). This CDR3 is 16 amino acids long. V trimming: 0 bases; J trimming: 0 bases; junction bases outside the gene matches: 4. The CDR3 loop reads CASSLEGLAASYEQYF. The CDR3 bases are TGTGCCAGCAGCTTGGAGGGACTAGCCGCCTCCTACGAGCAGTACTTC. The whole variable domain, filled in from reference TRBV5-5 and TRBJ2-7, reads DAGVTQSPTHLIKTRGQQVTLRCSPISGHKSVSWYQQVLGQGPQFIFQYYEKEERGRGNFPDRFSARQFPNYSSELNVNALLLGDSALYLCASSLEGLAASYEQYFGPGTRLTVT.

The CDR3 DNA is TGTGCCACCAGTGCGGCAGGGAGGACTGAAGCTTTCTTT. Translated, it gives CATSAAGRTEAFF. The rearrangement links TRBV24-1 to TRBJ1-1, with D maybe TRBD1 (5 bases). The CDR3 consists of 13 residues. Germline V CDR1 and CDR2: KGHDR, SFDVKD. V lost 5 bases and J 5 bases, leaving 11 bases between the germline ends.

This clonotype is medium-sized. The rearrangement links TRBV7-9 to TRBJ2-7; no reliable D call. Germline CDR1 and CDR2: SEHNR and FQNEAQ (reference sequence). The V and J ends lost 10 bases and 2 bases respectively, with 6 bases between them. The CDR3 totals 10 residues. The chain's CDR3 is CAILPYEQYF. The CDR3 bases are TGTGCCATCTTACCCTACGAGCAGTACTTC.

This clonotype is classed as medium-sized. CDR3 DNA sequence: TGTGCCAGTAGTATAGAGGGACGGATCTATGGCTACACCTTC. The encoded protein is CASSIEGRIYGYTF. This chain links TRBV19 with TRBJ1-2, with D maybe TRBD1 (5 bases). This CDR3 region has 14 residues. Germline CDR1 reads LNHDA; CDR2 reads SQIVND (reference sequence). Trimming took off 0 bases at V and 4 bases at J, with 9 bases between the two ends.

This clonotype showed up just a few times. The chain has TRBV18 and TRBJ1-2, with TRBD1 matching 8 bases. There are 13 residues in the CDR3. Germline CDR1 is KGHSH and CDR2 is LQKENI. Trimming cost V 3 bases and J 4 bases; bases outside gene matches: 1. The CDR3 loop reads CASSPGQVYGYTF. DNA for the CDR3: TGTGCCAGCTCACCGGGACAGGTCTATGGCTACACCTTC.

The chain couples TRBV7-3 to TRBJ2-3, with 9 positions matching TRBD1. Germline V gene lookup returns CDR1 SGHTA and CDR2 FQGTGA. V shed 1 base and J 3 bases; nucleotides not matched to a gene: 2. This CDR3 contains 15 residues. As DNA, the CDR3 is TGTGCCAGCAGCTTAAGTGGGACAGGGACAGATACGCAGTATTTT. Amino acids: CASSLSGTGTDTQYF. The complete variable domain, with remaining parts taken from reference TRBV7-3 and TRBJ2-3, reads GAGVSQTPSNKVTEKGKYVELRCDPISGHTALYWYRQSLGQGPEFLIYFQGTGAADDSGLPNDRFFAVRPEGSVSTLKIQRTERGDSAVYLCASSLSGTGTDTQYFGPGTRLTVL.

This clonotype came up once. This sequence joins TRBV27 and TRBJ2-1; 7 nucleotides agree with TRBD1. Trimming cost V 6 bases and J 0 bases; bases outside gene matches: 2. Germline CDR1 reads MNHEY; CDR2 reads SMNVEV (reference sequence). The CDR3 extends over 14 amino acids. CDR3 sequence reads: CASRRDSSYNEQFF. DNA of the CDR3: TGTGCCAGCAGACGGGACAGCTCCTACAATGAGCAGTTCTTC.

This clonotype has at least ten counts. The rearrangement joins TRBV20-1 to TRBJ2-7; the D call may be TRBD1 or TRBD2 (6 bases each). CDR3 length: 14 residues. The germline CDR1 and CDR2 sequences are DFQATT and SNEGSKA (reference sequence). Trimming cost V 2 bases and J 5 bases, with 16 bases left between them. The CDR3 sequence is CSARRSGASDEQYF. CDR3 nucleotides: TGCAGTGCTAGAAGGTCGGGGGCCTCAGACGAGCAGTACTTC.

The rearrangement links TRBV19 to TRBJ2-3; 9 bases match TRBD1. V lost 9 bases and J lost 3; bases outside the gene matches: 7. Germline V gene data show CDR1 as LNHDA and CDR2 as SQIVND (reference sequence). CDR3 length: 14 residues. DNA for the CDR3: TGTGCCAGCCACTCGGGACAGGGAACAGATACGCAGTATTTT. Translating it yields CASHSGQGTDTQYF.

The rearrangement joins TRBV29-1 to TRBJ1-1; D is unclear. The germline V gene has CDR1 SQVTM and CDR2 ANQGSEA. V was shortened by 4 bases and J by 1 base, with 10 bases between the two germline ends. The CDR3 runs to 13 residues. The CDR3 sequence: CSVVHSSNTEAFF. The CDR3 bases are TGCAGCGTTGTTCACAGCTCGAACACTGAAGCTTTCTTT.

The chain carries TRBV18 and TRBJ1-4; 7 nucleotides match TRBD1. V trimming: 2 bases; J trimming: 4 bases; junction bases outside the gene matches: 7. This CDR3 is 16 amino acids long. The germline CDR1 and CDR2 sequences are KGHSH and LQKENI. CDR3 bases: TGTGCCAGCTCACCAAGGCAGGGGGACGGTAATGAAAAACTGTTTTTT. Its protein product is CASSPRQGDGNEKLFF.

The gene calls are TRBV7-9 and TRBJ1-2; 10 bases are a match to TRBD1. J gave up 4 bases and V 8 bases, and 7 bases lay outside the gene matches. The CDR3 contains 14 residues. CDR1 is SEHNR and CDR2 is FQNEAQ in the germline V gene (reference sequence). The CDR3 region has the DNA TGTGCCAGCGTAATGGGGACAGGGGCCTATGGCTACACCTTC. This codes for CASVMGTGAYGYTF.

J is TRBJ1-3 and V is TRBV6-5, with D perhaps matching TRBD1 (6 bases). CDR3 length: 18 residues. Trimming cost V 0 bases and J 0 bases, with 15 bases left between them. In germline, CDR1 is MNHEY, CDR2 SVGAGI. CDR3 sequence reads: CASSYSLGVRGSGNTIYF. CDR3 DNA sequence: TGTGCCAGCAGTTACTCGCTCGGGGTCAGGGGCTCTGGAAACACCATATATTTT.

This clonotype was picked up many times. This sequence joins TRBV27 and TRBJ2-2, with D unclear. Germline CDR1 reads MNHEY; CDR2 reads SMNVEV (reference sequence). Trimming stripped 5 bases from V and 4 bases from J, with 8 bases between. This CDR3 is 13 amino acids long. The CDR3 here is CASSPLSTGELFF. The CDR3 DNA reads as TGTGCCAGCAGTCCGCTGAGCACCGGGGAGCTGTTTTTT.

This clonotype was recorded a few times. The chain employs TRBV7-3 and TRBJ2-1, with 12 bases identical to TRBD2. V lost 4 bases and J lost 15; bases outside the gene matches: 10. The germline V gene encodes CDR1 SGHTA and CDR2 FQGTGA. The CDR3 contains 14 residues. CDR3 amino acids: CASSSTGLAGIRFF. CDR3 bases: TGTGCCAGCAGCTCCACCGGACTAGCGGGAATTCGGTTCTTC.

In its sample, this clonotype ranks as medium-sized. The chain links TRBV15 to TRBJ2-3, with D perhaps being TRBD1 or TRBD2 (5 bases each). Germline-derived CDR1 and CDR2 are LNHNV and YYDKDF (reference sequence). The CDR3 loop spans 15 amino acids. Trimming removed 0 bases from V and 4 bases from J, with 11 bases in between. CDR3 in DNA: TGTGCCACCAGCAGAGATAGAGGGGCTGCAGATACGCAGTATTTT. The encoded protein is CATSRDRGAADTQYF.

The gene calls are TRBV20-1 and TRBJ2-5; D may be TRBD1 (6 bases). V shed 4 bases and J shed 5 bases, with 20 bases lying between them. The V gene's germline CDR1 is DFQATT and CDR2 SNEGSKA (reference sequence). The CDR3 covers 15 residues. The CDR3 DNA reads as TGCAGTGCTACACCAGGGGCTGAATTTGGGGAGACCCAGTACTTC. Translating it yields CSATPGAEFGETQYF.

The table lists this clonotype with a few counts. The rearrangement links TRBV25-1 to TRBJ1-5, with a weak D call TRBD1 (5 bases). CDR1 is MGHDK, CDR2 SYGVNS, per germline. The CDR3 covers 15 residues. Trimming left V 11 bases short and J 0 bases short, with 17 bases between. The CDR3 reads CAWSEGLNSNQPQHF. Written as DNA, the CDR3 is TGTGCCTGGAGTGAGGGACTAAATAGCAATCAGCCCCAGCATTTT.

With respect to this clonotype: The junction departs from the called germline gene at one end, perhaps through a read error. V is TRBV7-1 and J is TRBJ2-1; 9 bases agree with TRBD2. TRBV7-1 is filed as an ORF, its function uncertain. CDR3 length: 16 amino acids. Here the CDR3 DNA reads TGTGCCGGCAGCCACCTAGCGGGACGGACCTACAATGAGCAGTTCTTC. Translated: CAGSHLAGRTYNEQFF.

Turning to this clonotype: It is likely a read error, because the conserved phenylalanine at the end of the CDR3 is missing. The J gene is TRBJ2-5, the V gene TRBV20-1, with D maybe TRBD2 (5 bases). The CDR3 is made up of 14 amino acids. CDR1 and CDR2 from the germline V gene are DFQATT and SNEGSKA (reference sequence). Trimming removed 3 bases at V and 3 bases at J, with 14 bases between. Written as DNA, the CDR3 is TGCAGTGCTAGTGTGGGTCTGGGAGAAGAGACCCAGTACCTC. Its protein is CSASVGLGEETQYL.

Sample share makes this clonotype large. The chain carries TRBV7-6 and TRBJ2-7, with D possibly being TRBD2 (5 bases). This CDR3 has 11 amino acids. Germline lookup yields CDR1 SGHVS and CDR2 FNYEAQ. V gave up 5 bases and J gave up 6 bases, with 8 bases separating them. Written as DNA, the CDR3 is TGTGCCAGCAGCCCGGGGTCCGAGCAGTACTTC. Its protein is CASSPGSEQYF.

V and J are TRBV28 and TRBJ1-5; possible D gene TRBD1, 6 bases. With 7 bases removed from V and 0 bases from J, the gap between germline ends came to 16 bases. CDR1 is MDHEN and CDR2 is SYDVKM in the germline V gene. This CDR3 has 16 amino acids. DNA for the CDR3: TGTGCCAGCACTAGACGGACAGAATATAGCAATCAGCCCCAGCATTTT. Its protein is CASTRRTEYSNQPQHF.

This clonotype was seen more than once but under ten times. At one end, the junction sequence differs from germline, possibly due to a read error. The V call is TRBV7-7, the J call TRBJ2-5; D possibly matches TRBD1 or TRBD2 (5 bases each). From germline, CDR1 is SSHAT and CDR2 FNYEAQ (reference sequence). The CDR3 length is 14 residues. The CDR3 sequence: CASSLGDGQETQYF. In DNA, the CDR3 is TGTGCTAGCAGCTTGGGGGACGGACAAGAGACCCAGTACTTC.

The rearrangement joins TRBV7-2 to TRBJ2-1; D is undetermined. The CDR3 is 14 residues long. Germline V lookup: CDR1 SGHTA, CDR2 FQGNSA. V was trimmed by 5 bases and J by 5 bases, leaving 13 bases between them. The CDR3 DNA is TGTGCCAGCAGCCCCCAGGTCTTCAACAATGAGCAGTTCTTC. Translation: CASSPQVFNNEQFF.

This clonotype was counted at least ten times. This rearrangement joins TRBV20-1 to TRBJ2-5, with TRBD2 matching 8 bases. Germline trimming cut 6 bases from V and 2 bases from J; bases unmatched to any gene: 5. The CDR3 runs 13 residues. Germline V gives CDR1 DFQATT, CDR2 SNEGSKA (reference sequence). The CDR3 reads CSAGRGGQETQYF. The CDR3, as DNA: TGCAGTGCCGGTCGGGGGGGACAAGAGACCCAGTACTTC.

This clonotype is labeled medium-sized (0.01 to 0.1%). The chain is built from TRBV2 and TRBJ2-7; the D is unclear. V was clipped by 4 bases and J by 3 bases, with 4 bases between them. Germline V gives CDR1 SNHLY, CDR2 FYNNEI. CDR3 length equals 11 residues. The CDR3 region has the DNA TGTGCCAGCAGTGTTCTCTACGAGCAGTACTTC. This encodes CASSVLYEQYF.

This clonotype is deemed medium-sized (0.01 to 0.1%). This rearrangement joins TRBV7-2 to TRBJ1-5; TRBD1 agrees at 9 bases. The V gene's germline CDR1 is SGHTA and CDR2 FQGNSA. This CDR3 spans 14 amino acids. The junction had 5 bases not matched to a gene; V was cut back by 5 bases and J by 6 bases. This CDR3 reads CASSEQGAGQPQHF. The CDR3 nucleotides read TGTGCCAGCAGCGAACAGGGGGCGGGTCAGCCCCAGCATTTT.

The V gene is TRBV20-1, the J gene TRBJ1-4, with D hard to call. CDR3 length: 13 amino acids. Trimming took 6 bases from V and 0 from J, leaving 8 bases between them. CDR1 is DFQATT, CDR2 SNEGSKA, per germline (reference sequence). The CDR3 loop is CSARRTTNEKLFF. The CDR3 DNA reads as TGCAGTGCCCGACGGACAACTAATGAAAAACTGTTTTTT.

The genes are TRBV10-3 and TRBJ2-1; 11 bases are shared with TRBD2. The trim removed 0 bases at V and 15 bases at J, leaving 16 bases unmatched. Germline V CDR1 and CDR2: ENHRY, SYGVKD. This CDR3 spans 17 amino acids. CDR3 DNA: TGTGCCATCAGTGAGTCGACGGTACTAGCGGGAGCCCCGGATCCGTTCTTC. It specifies CAISESTVLAGAPDPFF.

This clonotype is a singleton in its sample. A much larger clone lies one base from this, so it may be a read error. The chain uses TRBV9 and TRBJ2-2; D is perhaps TRBD1 or TRBD2 (6 bases each). Germline V gene data show CDR1 as SGDLS and CDR2 as YYNGEE. The CDR3 is made up of 14 amino acids. Trimming took 8 bases from V and 4 from J, leaving 15 bases between them. CDR3 sequence (DNA): TGTGCCAGTCAGAGGGGGGACCCCACCGGGGAGCTGTTTTTT. It encodes CASQRGDPTGELFF.

This clonotype is classed as medium-sized. This chain joins TRBV2 and TRBJ2-7, with D possibly being TRBD1 (6 bases). Deletions cut 2 bases from V and 9 bases from J, with 8 bases between. Germline CDR1 reads SNHLY; CDR2 reads FYNNEI. The CDR3 is made up of 11 amino acids. CDR3 nucleotides: TGTGCCAGCAGTGAAAGGGGGTTGCAGTACTTC. It translates to CASSERGLQYF. Variable domain in full (rest from reference TRBV2 and TRBJ2-7): EPEVTQTPSHQVTQMGQEVILRCVPISNHLYFYWYRQILGQKVEFLVSFYNNEISEKSEIFDDQFSVERPDGSNFTLKIRSTKLEDSAMYFCASSERGLQYFGPGTRLTVT.

Worth noting for this clonotype: A read error may account for a junction end that differs from germline. This rearrangement joins TRBV7-7 to TRBJ1-5; 7 bases align to TRBD1. This CDR3 comprises 14 residues. The germline CDR1 and CDR2 sequences are SSHAT and FNYEAQ (reference sequence). For the CDR3, the DNA is TGTGCTAGCAGCCCCGGGACAGGCAATCAGCCCCAGCATTTT. This encodes CASSPGTGNQPQHF. The entire variable domain, with the rest obtained from reference TRBV7-7 and TRBJ1-5, is as follows: GAGVSQSPRYKVTKRGQDVTLRCDPISSHATLYWYQQALGQGPEFLTYFNYEAQPDKSGLPSDRFSAERPEGSISTLTIQRTEQRDSAMYRCASSPGTGNQPQHFGDGTRLSIL.